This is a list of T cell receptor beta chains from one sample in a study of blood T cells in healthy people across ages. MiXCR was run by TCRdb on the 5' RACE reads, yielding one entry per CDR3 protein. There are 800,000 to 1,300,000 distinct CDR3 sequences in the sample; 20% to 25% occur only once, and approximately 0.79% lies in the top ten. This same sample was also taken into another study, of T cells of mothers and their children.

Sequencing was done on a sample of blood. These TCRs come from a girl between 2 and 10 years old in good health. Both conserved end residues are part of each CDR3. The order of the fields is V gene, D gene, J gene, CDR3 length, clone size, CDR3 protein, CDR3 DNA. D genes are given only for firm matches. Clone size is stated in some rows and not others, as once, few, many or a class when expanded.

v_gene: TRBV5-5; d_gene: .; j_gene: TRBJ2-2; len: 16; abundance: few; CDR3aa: CASSLSPFGISGELFF; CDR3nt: TGTGCCAGCAGCTTGTCCCCATTCGGAATTAGCGGGGAGCTGTTTTTT
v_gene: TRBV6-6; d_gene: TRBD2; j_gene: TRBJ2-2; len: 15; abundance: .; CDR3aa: CACSSTSGNTGELFF; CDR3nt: TGTGCCTGCAGTTCGACTAGCGGAAACACCGGGGAGCTGTTTTTT
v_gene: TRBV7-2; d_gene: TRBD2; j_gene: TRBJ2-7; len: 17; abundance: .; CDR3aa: CASSPRGGALIPPEQYF; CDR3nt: TGTGCCAGCAGCCCCCGGGGAGGGGCGCTAATTCCTCCCGAGCAGTACTTC
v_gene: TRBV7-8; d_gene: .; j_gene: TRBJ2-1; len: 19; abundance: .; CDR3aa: CASSPYRIIVGVTDNELFF; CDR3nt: TGTGCCAGCAGCCCGTACCGCATAATTGTGGGAGTTACCGACAATGAGCTGTTCTTC
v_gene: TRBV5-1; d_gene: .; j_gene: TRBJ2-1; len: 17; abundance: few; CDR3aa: CASPGIQISHQDNEQFF; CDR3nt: TGCGCCAGCCCAGGGATTCAGATTAGCCACCAGGACAATGAGCAGTTCTTC
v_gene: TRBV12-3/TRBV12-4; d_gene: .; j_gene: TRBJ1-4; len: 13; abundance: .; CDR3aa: CASTDTTNEKLFF; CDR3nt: TGTGCCAGCACCGATACAACTAATGAAAAACTGTTTTTT
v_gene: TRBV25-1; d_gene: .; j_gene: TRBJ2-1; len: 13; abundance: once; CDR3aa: CASSDLHRDEQFF; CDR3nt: TGTGCCAGCAGTGACCTTCACAGGGATGAGCAGTTCTTC
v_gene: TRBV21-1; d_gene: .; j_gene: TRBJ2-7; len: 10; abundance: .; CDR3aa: CWRGIYEQYF; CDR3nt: TGTTGGAGGGGGATCTACGAGCAGTACTTC
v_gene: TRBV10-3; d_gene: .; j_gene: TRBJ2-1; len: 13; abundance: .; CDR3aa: CAISEFSRNEQFF; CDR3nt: TGTGCCATCAGTGAGTTCAGCCGAAATGAGCAGTTCTTC
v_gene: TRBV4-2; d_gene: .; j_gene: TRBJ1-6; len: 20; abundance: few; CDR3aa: CASSQDRVGPGFAGNSPLHF; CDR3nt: TGTGCCAGCAGCCAAGATCGAGTAGGACCGGGCTTCGCGGGGAATTCACCCCTCCACTTT
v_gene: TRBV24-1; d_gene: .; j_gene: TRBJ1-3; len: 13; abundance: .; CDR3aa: CATSEDVGNTIYF; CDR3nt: TGTGCCACCAGTGAGGACGTTGGAAACACCATATATTTT
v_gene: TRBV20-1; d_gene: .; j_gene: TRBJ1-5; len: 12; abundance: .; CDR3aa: CSANVGNQPQHF; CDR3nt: TGCAGTGCTAATGTGGGAAATCAGCCCCAGCATTTT
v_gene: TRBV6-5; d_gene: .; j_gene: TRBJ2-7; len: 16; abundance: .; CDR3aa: CASSYGPAGGGYEQYF; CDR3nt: TGTGCCAGCAGTTACGGCCCGGCCGGTGGGGGATACGAGCAGTACTTC
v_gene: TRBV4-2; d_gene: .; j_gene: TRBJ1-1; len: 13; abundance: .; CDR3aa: CASSQDRDSEAFF; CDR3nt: TGTGCCAGCAGCCAAGACAGGGACTCGGAAGCTTTCTTT
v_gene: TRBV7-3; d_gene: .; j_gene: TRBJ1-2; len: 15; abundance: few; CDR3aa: CASSLTGGSPYGYTF; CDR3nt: TGTGCCAGCAGCTTAACCGGGGGAAGCCCCTATGGCTACACCTTC
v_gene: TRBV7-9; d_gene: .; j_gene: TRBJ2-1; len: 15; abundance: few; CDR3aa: CASSSPGFLDNEQFF; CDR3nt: TGTGCCAGCAGCTCCCCAGGCTTCTTAGACAATGAGCAGTTCTTC
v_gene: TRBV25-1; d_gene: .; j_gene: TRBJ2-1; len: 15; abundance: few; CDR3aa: CASSEYFETSNEQFF; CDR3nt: TGTGCCAGCAGTGAATACTTTGAGACTAGCAATGAGCAGTTCTTC
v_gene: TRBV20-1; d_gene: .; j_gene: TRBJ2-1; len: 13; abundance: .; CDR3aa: CSARFRGTGEQFF; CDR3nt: TGCAGTGCTAGATTCAGGGGTACGGGTGAGCAGTTCTTC
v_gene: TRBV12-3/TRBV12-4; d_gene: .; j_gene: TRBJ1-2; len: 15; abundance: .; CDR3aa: CASSPRDFGVGGYTF; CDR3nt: TGTGCCAGCAGTCCCCGGGACTTCGGGGTCGGGGGCTACACCTTC
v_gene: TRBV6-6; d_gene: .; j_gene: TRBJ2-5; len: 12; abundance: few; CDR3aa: CASSYVKETQYF; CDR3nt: TGTGCCAGCAGTTACGTTAAAGAGACCCAGTACTTC
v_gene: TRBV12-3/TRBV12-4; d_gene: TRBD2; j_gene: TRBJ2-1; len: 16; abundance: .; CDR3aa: CASSLPTSGIGHEQFF; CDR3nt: TGTGCCAGCAGCCTACCGACTAGCGGTATTGGCCATGAGCAGTTCTTC
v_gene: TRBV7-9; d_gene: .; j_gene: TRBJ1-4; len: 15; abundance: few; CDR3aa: CASSLLRQDREKLFF; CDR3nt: TGTGCCAGCAGCTTACTGAGACAAGATCGTGAAAAACTGTTTTTT
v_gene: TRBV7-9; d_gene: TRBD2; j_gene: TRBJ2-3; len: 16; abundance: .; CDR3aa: CASSARLADYTDTQYF; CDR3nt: TGTGCCAGCAGCGCCCGACTAGCGGACTACACAGATACGCAGTATTTT
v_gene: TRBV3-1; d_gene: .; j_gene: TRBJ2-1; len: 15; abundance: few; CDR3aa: CASSHDTRSGNEQFF; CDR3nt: TGTGCCAGCAGCCACGACACACGTTCGGGCAATGAGCAGTTCTTC
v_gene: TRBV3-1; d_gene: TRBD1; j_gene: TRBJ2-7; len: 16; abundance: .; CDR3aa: CASSPRTGDYSYEQYF; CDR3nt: TGTGCCAGCAGCCCCCGGACAGGGGATTACTCCTACGAGCAGTACTTC
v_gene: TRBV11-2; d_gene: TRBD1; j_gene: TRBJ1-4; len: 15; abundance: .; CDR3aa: CAGSPGTGGGEKLFF; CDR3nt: TGTGCCGGCAGCCCCGGGACAGGGGGCGGAGAAAAACTGTTTTTT
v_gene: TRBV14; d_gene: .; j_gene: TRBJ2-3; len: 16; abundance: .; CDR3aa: CASSPLWGESTDTQYF; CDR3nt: TGTGCCAGCAGCCCCCTTTGGGGGGAAAGCACAGATACGCAGTATTTT
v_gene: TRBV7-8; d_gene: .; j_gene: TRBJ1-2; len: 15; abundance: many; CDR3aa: CASSFYAGQNYGYTF; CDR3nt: TGTGCCAGCAGCTTCTATGCTGGACAGAACTATGGCTACACCTTC
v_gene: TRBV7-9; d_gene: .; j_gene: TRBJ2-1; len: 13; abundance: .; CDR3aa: CASSLPNGDEQFF; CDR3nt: TGTGCCAGCAGCTTACCCAATGGGGATGAGCAGTTCTTC
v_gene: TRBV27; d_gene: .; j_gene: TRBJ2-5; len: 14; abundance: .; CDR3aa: CASRPGLTKETQYF; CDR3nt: TGTGCCAGCCGCCCTGGACTAACTAAAGAGACCCAGTACTTC
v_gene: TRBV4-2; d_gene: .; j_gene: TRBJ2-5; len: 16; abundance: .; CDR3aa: CASSQGIAEIQETQYF; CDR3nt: TGTGCCAGCAGCCAAGGGATAGCGGAAATCCAAGAGACCCAGTACTTC
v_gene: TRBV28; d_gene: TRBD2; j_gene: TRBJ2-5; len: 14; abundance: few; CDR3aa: CASSLLAGGQEQYF; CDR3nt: TGTGCCAGCAGTTTACTAGCGGGAGGTCAAGAGCAGTACTTC
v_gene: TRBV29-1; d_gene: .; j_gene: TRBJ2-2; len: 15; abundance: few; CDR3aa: CSVEEAGPNTGELFF; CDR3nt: TGCAGCGTTGAAGAAGCCGGGCCCAACACCGGGGAGCTGTTTTTT
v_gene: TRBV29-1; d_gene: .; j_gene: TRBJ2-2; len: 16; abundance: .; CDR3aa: CSVGGGPTGTTGELFF; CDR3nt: TGCAGCGTTGGTGGGGGGCCGACAGGGACCACCGGGGAGCTGTTTTTT
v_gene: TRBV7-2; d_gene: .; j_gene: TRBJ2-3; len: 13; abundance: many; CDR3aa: CASSLNPTDTQYF; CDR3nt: TGTGCCAGCAGCTTAAACCCCACAGATACGCAGTATTTT
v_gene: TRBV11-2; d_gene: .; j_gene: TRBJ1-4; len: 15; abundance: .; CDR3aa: CASSLNGATNEKLFF; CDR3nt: TGTGCCAGCAGCTTGAACGGAGCAACTAATGAAAAACTGTTTTTT
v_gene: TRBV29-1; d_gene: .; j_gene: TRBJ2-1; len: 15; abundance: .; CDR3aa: CSVEDGAGNYNEQFF; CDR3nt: TGCAGCGTTGAAGATGGGGCAGGTAACTACAATGAGCAGTTCTTC
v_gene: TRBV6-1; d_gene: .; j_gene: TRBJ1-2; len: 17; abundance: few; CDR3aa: CASSEAGRSTAPYGYTF; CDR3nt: TGTGCCAGCAGTGAAGCGGGGCGGTCAACTGCTCCCTATGGCTACACCTTC
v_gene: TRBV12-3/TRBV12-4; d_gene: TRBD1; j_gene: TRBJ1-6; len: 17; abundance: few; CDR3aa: CASSFSGGSSYNSPLHF; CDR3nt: TGTGCCAGCAGTTTCTCAGGGGGGAGCTCCTATAATTCACCCCTCCACTTT
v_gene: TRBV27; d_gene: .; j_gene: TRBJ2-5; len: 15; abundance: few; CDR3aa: CASRDFEPRDSQQYF; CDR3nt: TGTGCCAGCAGGGATTTCGAGCCCCGTGATAGCCAGCAGTACTTC
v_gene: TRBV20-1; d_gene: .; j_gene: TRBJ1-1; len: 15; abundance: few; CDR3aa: CSARAEGGTNTEAFF; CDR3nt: TGCAGTGCTAGAGCCGAGGGAGGGACTAACACTGAAGCTTTCTTT
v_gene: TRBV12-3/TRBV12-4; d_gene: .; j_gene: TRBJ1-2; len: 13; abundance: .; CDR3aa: CASSFSFRDGYTF; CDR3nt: TGTGCCAGCAGTTTTAGCTTTAGGGATGGCTACACCTTC
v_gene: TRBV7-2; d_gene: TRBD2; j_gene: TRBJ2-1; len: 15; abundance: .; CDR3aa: CASSFSSGWDNEQFF; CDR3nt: TGTGCCAGCAGCTTCTCTAGCGGGTGGGACAATGAGCAGTTCTTC
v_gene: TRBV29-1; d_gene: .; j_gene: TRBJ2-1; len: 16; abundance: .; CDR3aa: CSVEGFGGLPYNEQFF; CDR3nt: TGCAGCGTTGAGGGGTTTGGGGGACTCCCCTACAATGAGCAGTTCTTC
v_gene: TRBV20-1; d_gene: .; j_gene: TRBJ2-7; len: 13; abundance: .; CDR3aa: CSARRRESYEQYF; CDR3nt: TGCAGTGCTAGGCGCAGGGAATCCTACGAGCAGTACTTC
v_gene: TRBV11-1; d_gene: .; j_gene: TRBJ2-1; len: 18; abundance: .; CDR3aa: CASSLAPARASSYNEQFF; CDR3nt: TGTGCCAGCAGCTTAGCGCCGGCTAGGGCGAGCTCCTACAATGAGCAGTTCTTC
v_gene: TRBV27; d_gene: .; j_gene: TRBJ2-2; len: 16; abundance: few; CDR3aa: CASSPGLDGNTGELFF; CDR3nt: TGTGCCAGCAGTCCCGGACTGGACGGGAACACCGGGGAGCTGTTTTTT
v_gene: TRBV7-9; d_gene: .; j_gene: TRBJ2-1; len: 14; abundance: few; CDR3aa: CASSIHGSRDEQFF; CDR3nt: TGTGCCAGCAGCATTCACGGGAGTCGCGATGAGCAGTTCTTC
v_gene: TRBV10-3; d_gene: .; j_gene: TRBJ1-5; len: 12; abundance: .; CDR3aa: CGAGDGDQPQHF; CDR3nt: TGTGGCGCGGGGGACGGTGATCAGCCCCAGCATTTT
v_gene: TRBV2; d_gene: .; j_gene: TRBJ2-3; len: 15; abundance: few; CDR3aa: CASSAGPGSADTQYF; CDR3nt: TGTGCCAGCAGCGCGGGCCCAGGGTCTGCAGATACGCAGTATTTT
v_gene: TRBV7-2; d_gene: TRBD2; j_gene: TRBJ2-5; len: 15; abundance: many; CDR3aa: CASRLSGGAAETQYF; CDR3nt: TGTGCCAGCAGGCTTAGCGGGGGGGCCGCAGAGACCCAGTACTTC
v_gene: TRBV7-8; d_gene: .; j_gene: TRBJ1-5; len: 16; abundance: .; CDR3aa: CASSLLIGTSNQPQHF; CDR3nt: TGTGCCAGCAGCTTACTAATTGGTACGAGCAATCAGCCCCAGCATTTT